This is a list of T cell receptor beta chains from one sample in a study of CD4 T cells in relation to SARS-CoV-2 and coronaviruses. No antigen has been identified for these receptors. Assay: immunoSEQ multiplex PCR; the TCRdb copy retains only in-frame clones and omits some. The data show around 31,000 clones, with 65% to 80% seen just once and nearly 3.5% held by the top ten. Sequenced sample: memory CD4+ T cells from PBMCs, cultured in vitro. The receptors come from an adult with COVID-19. Each CDR3 is given with its conserved first and last residue. The D gene is left open where the match is weak. Expanded clones get a size class; other rows say once, few or many, or leave the size out.

v_call	clone_size	cdr3_length	d_call	j_call	cdr3_aa	cdr3_nt
TRBV11-1	-	13	-	TRBJ1-1	CASSLYSRRGAFF	TGTGCCAGCAGCTTATACTCCCGCCGGGGGGCTTTCTTT
TRBV6-5	few	11	-	TRBJ1-4	CASKRDEKLFF	TGTGCCAGCAAGCGGGACGAAAAACTGTTTTTT
TRBV20-1	-	11	-	TRBJ1-1	CSARHLSEAFF	TGCAGTGCTAGACACCTTTCTGAAGCTTTCTTT
TRBV7-3	-	16	TRBD2	TRBJ2-1	CASSLMGAGGDNEQFF	TGTGCCAGCAGCTTAATGGGAGCGGGAGGCGACAATGAGCAGTTCTTC
TRBV30	once	14	-	TRBJ1-1	CAWSGTEQDTEAFF	TGTGCCTGGAGTGGGACCGAGCAAGACACTGAAGCTTTCTTT
TRBV3-1/TRBV3-2	-	12	-	TRBJ1-5	CASSQENQPQHF	TGTGCCAGCAGCCAAGAGAATCAGCCCCAGCATTTT
TRBV4-2	-	16	-	TRBJ1-2	CASSQPAGEQRLGYTF	TGTGCCAGCAGCCAACCCGCAGGGGAACAACGTCTTGGCTACACCTTC
TRBV7-3	-	16	TRBD1	TRBJ2-2	CASSLEGQGAPGELFF	TGTGCCAGCAGCTTAGAGGGACAGGGGGCGCCCGGGGAGCTGTTTTTT
TRBV18	-	14	TRBD1	TRBJ1-2	CASSAYRGGYGYTF	TGTGCCAGCTCCGCCTACAGGGGCGGCTATGGCTACACCTTC
TRBV7-8	once	13	-	TRBJ2-5	CASSFPGVETQYF	TGTGCCAGCAGCTTCCCGGGAGTAGAGACCCAGTACTTC
TRBV18	-	13	-	TRBJ1-5	CASSPGRNQPQHF	TGTGCCAGCTCACCAGGGCGCAATCAGCCCCAGCATTTT
TRBV7-2	few	15	TRBD2	TRBJ2-3	CASSLQAGGLHTQYF	TGTGCCAGCAGCTTGCAAGCGGGAGGGCTCCATACGCAGTATTTT
TRBV5-1	-	14	-	TRBJ2-7	CASSLVAPSYEQYF	TGCGCCAGCAGCTTGGTGGCCCCCTCCTACGAGCAGTACTTC
TRBV11-2	-	15	TRBD2	TRBJ2-3	CASSRGTSGTDTQYF	TGTGCCAGCAGCCGTGGGACTAGCGGTACAGATACGCAGTATTTT
TRBV6-2/TRBV6-3	-	17	-	TRBJ1-6	CASSYSPGGLSDSPLHF	TGTGCCAGCAGTTACTCGCCGGGAGGGTTGTCGGATTCACCCCTCCACTTT
TRBV6-4	medium-sized	13	TRBD2	TRBJ2-3	CASSASGTDTQYF	TGTGCCAGCAGTGCTAGCGGGACAGATACGCAGTATTTT
TRBV6-5	-	14	TRBD2	TRBJ2-5	CASKGRADGETQYF	TGTGCCAGCAAGGGGAGGGCCGATGGGGAGACCCAGTACTTC
TRBV19	few	14	-	TRBJ1-1	CASSTGGRNTEAFF	TGTGCCAGTAGTACGGGGGGTCGGAACACTGAAGCTTTCTTT
TRBV7-9	-	14	-	TRBJ2-7	CASSQPGVAVEQYF	TGTGCCAGCAGCCAACCCGGAGTAGCGGTTGAGCAGTACTTC
TRBV7-2	few	15	-	TRBJ1-2	CASSLSLRGLYGYTF	TGTGCCAGCAGCTTAAGCCTCAGGGGATTATATGGCTACACCTTC
TRBV2	-	15	-	TRBJ2-7	CASSPEMGTWDEQYF	TGTGCCAGCAGCCCCGAGATGGGGACTTGGGACGAGCAGTACTTC
TRBV4-2	-	14	TRBD2	TRBJ2-5	CASSPGGEQETQYF	TGTGCCAGCAGCCCCGGGGGGGAGCAAGAGACCCAGTACTTC
TRBV28	few	14	-	TRBJ1-3	CASSSGRWENTIYF	TGTGCCAGCAGTTCAGGACGGTGGGAAAACACCATATATTTT
TRBV19	-	14	-	TRBJ2-2	CASRQAGVTGELFF	TGTGCCAGTAGGCAGGCAGGGGTCACCGGGGAGCTGTTTTTT